Listed here are 8 T cell receptor beta chains from one sample, sequenced in a study of blood T cell repertoires in COVID-19. Repertoires were generated with immunoSEQ multiplex PCR, while TCRdb's copy carries only in-frame clones and drops some. The sample lists about 220,000 clones; 65% to 85% were seen once. Sequenced: peripheral blood. These receptors came from a human donor in a cohort sampled during active COVID-19.

The chain links TRBV28 to TRBJ2-2; D ambiguous. The CDR3 is made up of 17 amino acids. With 6 bases removed from V and 3 bases from J, the gap between germline ends came to 20 bases. Germline assignment: CDR1 MDHEN and CDR2 SYDVKM. The CDR3, as DNA: TGTGCCAGCAGAACCTTTCTGGGCAGTATCGACACCGGGGAGCTGTTTTTT. Its protein is CASRTFLGSIDTGELFF.

The sample holds one count of this clone. The chain couples TRBV5-4 to TRBJ1-2, with 10 bases lining up with TRBD1. This CDR3 is 15 amino acids long. The germline gives CDR1 SGHNT, CDR2 YYREEE (reference sequence). V lost 9 bases to trimming and J lost 4 bases; unmatched junction nucleotides: 12. CDR3 nucleotide sequence: TGTGCCACCCGGGACAGGGGAAGGTCAAGCTATGGCTACACCTTC. As protein: CATRDRGRSSYGYTF.

This chain connects TRBV28 to TRBJ1-1; D not certain. The germline CDR1 and CDR2 sequences are MDHEN and SYDVKM. The CDR3 sequence is 15 residues long. Trimming removed 5 bases at V and 5 bases at J, with 18 bases between. CDR3 sequence: CASSPLARAWTEAFF. CDR3 nucleotide sequence: TGTGCCAGCAGTCCATTAGCGCGGGCATGGACTGAAGCTTTCTTT. The full variable domain, completed using reference TRBV28 and TRBJ1-1, is DVKVTQSSRYLVKRTGEKVFLECVQDMDHENMFWYRQDPGLGLRLIYFSYDVKMKEKGDIPEGYSVSREKKERFSLILESASTNQTSMYLCASSPLARAWTEAFFGQGTRLTVV.

V gene TRBV24-1 combines with J gene TRBJ2-2; tentative D call: TRBD1 (6 bases). Germline CDR1 and CDR2: KGHDR and SFDVKD. The CDR3 has 14 residues. Trimming removed 9 bases at V and 2 bases at J, with 12 bases between. CDR3 in DNA: TGTGCCACCCGGGGACACCCAAACACCGGGGAGCTGTTTTTT. The encoded protein is CATRGHPNTGELFF.

This sequence joins TRBV7-2 and TRBJ1-4, with a weak D call TRBD1 (5 bases). The CDR3 is 16 amino acids. V was clipped by 1 base and J by 0 bases, with 9 bases between them. Germline V gene data show CDR1 as SGHTA and CDR2 as FQGNSA. DNA of the CDR3: TGTGCCAGCAGCTTAGGATCGGGGGCAACTAATGAAAAACTGTTTTTT. Encoded protein: CASSLGSGATNEKLFF.

This sequence joins TRBV30 and TRBJ1-2; possibly TRBD1 for D (5 bases). Trimming removed 0 bases from V and 0 bases from J, with 11 bases in between. Looked up from germline, CDR1 is GTSNPN and CDR2 is SVGIG (reference sequence). The CDR3 runs to 15 residues. The CDR3 bases are TGTGCCTGGAGTGTACAGCAGGGCACTAACTATGGCTACACCTTC. This translates into CAWSVQQGTNYGYTF.

The gene calls are TRBV28 and TRBJ2-2; 9 bases align to TRBD1. CDR3 length: 17 amino acids. Germline lookup yields CDR1 MDHEN and CDR2 SYDVKM. V lost 5 bases to trimming and J lost 6 bases; unmatched junction nucleotides: 13. The CDR3 protein is CASSLGPPGQGAGELFF. The CDR3 nucleotides read TGTGCCAGCAGTCTCGGCCCGCCGGGACAGGGCGCCGGGGAGCTGTTTTTT.

The rearrangement uses TRBV19 and TRBJ2-5; the match to TRBD2 covers 10 bases. Trimming removed 4 bases from V and 5 bases from J; junction bases left unmatched: 10. Germline V gene sequence: CDR1 LNHDA, CDR2 SQIVND (reference sequence). The CDR3 sequence is 16 residues long. In DNA, the CDR3 is TGTGCCAGTAGTACCTTAGCGGGGGGCCTTGGGGAGACCCAGTACTTC. It encodes CASSTLAGGLGETQYF.